The 26 T cell receptor beta chains below all came from one sample that was sequenced in a study of blood T cell repertoires in COVID-19. Only in-frame clones appear in the TCRdb table, and some are missing; sequencing was by immunoSEQ multiplex PCR. The sample has roughly 240,000 clones; 84% are singletons. The sample taken for sequencing was peripheral blood. Every receptor here comes from a man aged 40-55 years who had recovered from COVID-19.

This clone was detected a few times. This rearrangement joins TRBV19 to TRBJ1-6, with TRBD1 matching over 7 bases. The ends lost 6 bases at V and 4 bases at J; junction bases unmatched: 9. The CDR3 totals 16 residues. The V gene's germline CDR1 is LNHDA and CDR2 SQIVND (reference sequence). CDR3 residues: CASSQIYRGYNSPLHF. The CDR3 DNA is TGTGCCAGTAGCCAAATCTACAGGGGTTATAATTCACCCCTCCACTTT.

The chain uses TRBV5-4 and TRBJ2-7; D is possibly TRBD2 (5 bases). The V end lost 4 bases, the J end lost 0 bases, and 17 bases lay between the germline ends. Germline V gene sequence: CDR1 SGHNT, CDR2 YYREEE (reference sequence). This CDR3 is 16 amino acids long. CDR3 sequence reads: CASSAGLVGSSYEQYF. CDR3 DNA: TGTGCCAGCAGCGCGGGCTTGGTGGGCAGCTCCTACGAGCAGTACTTC.

In this sample, this clone turned up a few times. V is TRBV6-4 and J is TRBJ2-1; TRBD2 matches 13 bases. The V and J ends lost 3 bases and 10 bases, in that order; junction bases with no gene match: 6. The CDR3 is made up of 15 amino acids. The germline V gene encodes CDR1 MRHNA and CDR2 SNTAGT. The CDR3 DNA follows: TGTGCCAGCAGTGAGACTAGCGGGGGGCCTCAGGAGCAGTTCTTC. This sequence encodes CASSETSGGPQEQFF.

The CDR3 DNA follows: TGTGCCAGCAGCTTGGCGAGGCTAGCGGGGGGCCCTTTCCGCACAGATACGCAGTATTTT. It yields the protein CASSLARLAGGPFRTDTQYF. The chain joins TRBV5-4 to TRBJ2-3; 11 bases are shared with TRBD2. V was pared by 0 bases and J by 1 base, with 13 bases of the junction left unmatched. The CDR3 sequence is 20 residues long. CDR1 is SGHNT, CDR2 YYREEE, per germline (reference sequence).

This clone was detected a few times. The rearrangement joins TRBV7-2 to TRBJ2-1; TRBD2 matches 11 bases. CDR1 is SGHTA and CDR2 is FQGNSA in the germline V gene. V lost 1 base and J lost 10; bases outside the gene matches: 6. This CDR3 has 15 amino acids. The CDR3 here is CASSLVTSGGLEQFF. The CDR3 DNA reads TGTGCCAGCAGCTTAGTAACTAGCGGGGGCCTAGAGCAGTTCTTC.

The chain joins TRBV7-2 to TRBJ1-6; tentative D call: TRBD1 (5 bases). Trimming stripped 3 bases from V and 5 bases from J, with 11 bases between. The germline gives CDR1 SGHTA, CDR2 FQGNSA. CDR3 size: 15 residues. The CDR3 sequence: CASSFLGQHNSPLHF. As DNA, the CDR3 is TGTGCCAGCAGCTTTCTGGGGCAGCATAATTCACCCCTCCACTTT.

The chain carries TRBV7-2 and TRBJ2-5; 8 bases line up with TRBD2. The germline V gene has CDR1 SGHTA and CDR2 FQGNSA. The CDR3 covers 14 residues. The V gene end was trimmed by 5 bases and the J gene end by 5 bases; junction bases not matched to a gene: 7. The CDR3 DNA follows: TGTGCCAGCAGCCTTAGCGGGACCGGCGAGACCCAGTACTTC. Its translation: CASSLSGTGETQYF.

The chain couples TRBV2 to TRBJ2-1; 11 nucleotides line up with TRBD2. The length of the CDR3 is 14 residues. V gave up 7 bases and J gave up 3 bases; unmatched junction bases: 2. Germline values: CDR1 SNHLY, CDR2 FYNNEI. The CDR3 nucleotides read TGTGCCAGCAATAGCGGGGGGGACTACAATGAGCAGTTCTTC. Its translation: CASNSGGDYNEQFF.

The chain is built from TRBV9 and TRBJ2-7; D perhaps matches TRBD1 (6 bases). Germline V CDR1 and CDR2: SGDLS, YYNGEE. V was shortened by 3 bases and J by 2 bases, with 15 bases between the two germline ends. CDR3 length: 15 amino acids. CDR3 sequence reads: CASSAGQGSTYEQYF. The CDR3 coding sequence is TGTGCCAGCAGCGCGGGACAAGGAAGCACCTACGAGCAGTACTTC.

The J gene is TRBJ2-7, the V gene TRBV6-5, with D unresolved. Trimming took off 5 bases at V and 1 base at J, with 6 bases between the two ends. Germline assignment: CDR1 MNHEY and CDR2 SVGAGI. This CDR3 has 12 amino acids. This CDR3 reads CASSTTSYEQYF. DNA of the CDR3: TGTGCCAGCAGTACAACGTCCTACGAGCAGTACTTC.

This chain links TRBV6-5 with TRBJ1-1; D perhaps matches TRBD1 (5 bases). The CDR3 covers 15 residues. Germline loops: CDR1 MNHEY, CDR2 SVGAGI. The V gene lost 6 bases and the J gene lost 7 bases, with 21 bases spanning the gap. In nucleotides, the CDR3 is TGTGCCAGCAGCAAGAGACAGACTCAAGACAGTGAAGCTTTCTTT. Amino acids: CASSKRQTQDSEAFF.

This clone was observed a handful of times. The chain has TRBV6-5 and TRBJ1-5; 9 nucleotides agree with TRBD1. V lost 7 bases and J lost 5; bases outside the gene matches: 3. The CDR3 contains 13 residues. Germline CDR1 is MNHEY and CDR2 is SVGAGI. The CDR3 DNA is TGTGCCAGCAACCGGGACAGGGATCAGCCCCAGCATTTT. Translated: CASNRDRDQPQHF.

The chain links TRBV10-1 to TRBJ2-3; TRBD2 aligns across 7 bases. The CDR3 sequence is 16 residues long. Germline CDR1 is WNHNN and CDR2 is SYGVQD (reference sequence). J was trimmed by 1 base and V by 0 bases; bases with no gene match: 4. DNA of the CDR3: TGCGCCAGCAGTGAGTCGGGTGGGGGGGGCACAGATACGCAGTATTTT. Its protein is CASSESGGGGTDTQYF.

V is TRBV11-2 and J is TRBJ2-1, with a tentative D call TRBD2 (6 bases). CDR1 is SGHAT and CDR2 is FQNNGV in the germline V gene. The CDR3 loop spans 16 amino acids. The V end lost 5 bases, the J end lost 0 bases, and 14 bases lay between the germline ends. The DNA for the CDR3 is TGTGCCAGCAGCGGAGGGGAGGTTAGCTCCTACAATGAGCAGTTCTTC. Its translation: CASSGGEVSSYNEQFF.

The CDR3 DNA is TGTGCCAGCAGCAAAGAAAAGGGCGGGAATGAGCAGTTCTTC. Its protein is CASSKEKGGNEQFF. V and J are TRBV21-1 and TRBJ2-1; TRBD2, as called in the table, went unchecked against the DNA. TRBV21-1 is a known pseudogene. The CDR3 is 14 residues long.

The chain couples TRBV7-9 to TRBJ1-1, with D possibly matching TRBD1 (5 bases). V lost 0 bases, J lost 0 bases, and 8 bases lay in between. The CDR3 sequence is 15 residues long. Germline V CDR1 and CDR2: SEHNR, FQNEAQ (reference sequence). The CDR3: CASSLAGGMNTEAFF. For the CDR3, the DNA is TGTGCCAGCAGCTTAGCCGGGGGGATGAACACTGAAGCTTTCTTT.

V is TRBV5-1 and J is TRBJ2-7; 11 bases map to TRBD2. The length of the CDR3 is 14 residues. Looked up from germline, CDR1 is SGHRS and CDR2 is YFSETQ. With V trimmed by 4 bases and J by 3 bases, 3 bases remained unmatched. The DNA of the CDR3 is TGCGCCAGCAGCCAAGGACTAGCGGGCTACGAGCAGTACTTC. It codes for CASSQGLAGYEQYF.

The CDR3 coding sequence is TGTGCCAGCAGTTACGGGACAGCGAACACTGAAGCTTTCTTT. Protein sequence: CASSYGTANTEAFF. This rearrangement joins TRBV6-2 or TRBV6-3 to TRBJ1-1, with 7 bases that match TRBD1. This CDR3 is built from 14 residues. CDR1 is MNHEY, CDR2 SVGEGT, per germline. The junction had 1 base not matched to a gene; V was cut back by 2 bases and J by 1 base.

This clone has more than one count but fewer than ten. Other DNA sequences in the sample encode the same CDR3. This chain joins TRBV29-1 and TRBJ1-1, with a weak D call TRBD1 (6 bases). Germline V lookup: CDR1 SQVTM, CDR2 ANQGSEA. This CDR3 region has 12 residues. The V end was cut by 3 bases, the J end by 4 bases, with 9 bases between. CDR3 residues: CSVDLGGTEAFF. The CDR3 nucleotides are TGCAGCGTTGATTTAGGGGGCACTGAAGCTTTCTTT.

This clone was detected ten times or more. The J gene is TRBJ1-5, the V gene TRBV7-9; unclear D gene. This CDR3 is 13 amino acids long. Germline V gene lookup returns CDR1 SEHNR and CDR2 FQNEAQ (reference sequence). The V end was cut by 3 bases, the J end by 6 bases, with 9 bases between. CDR3 region: CASSFGGFQPQHF. The CDR3 nucleotides are TGTGCCAGCAGCTTTGGAGGGTTTCAGCCCCAGCATTTT.

CDR3 nucleotide sequence: TGTGCCAGCCAGGACTTTTACGGCTACACCTTC. It specifies CASQDFYGYTF. V is TRBV6-5 and J is TRBJ1-2; D gene unclear. This CDR3 is 11 amino acids long. Germline values: CDR1 MNHEY, CDR2 SVGAGI. V lost 8 bases and J 8 bases, leaving 12 bases between the germline ends.

V gene TRBV6-2 or TRBV6-3 combines with J gene TRBJ1-2; D gene ambiguous. Germline V gene sequence: CDR1 MNHEY, CDR2 SVGEGT. Trimming took off 1 base at V and 8 bases at J, with 8 bases between the two ends. This CDR3 comprises 12 residues. The CDR3 loop is CASSYYREGYTF. For the CDR3, the DNA is TGTGCCAGCAGTTACTACCGGGAGGGCTACACCTTC.

The J gene is TRBJ2-7, the V gene TRBV27; D might be TRBD2 (6 bases). This CDR3 has 14 residues. Trimming removed 0 bases from V and 3 bases from J, with 9 bases in between. Looked up from germline, CDR1 is MNHEY and CDR2 is SMNVEV (reference sequence). Here the CDR3 reads CASSLSPGVYEQYF. DNA of the CDR3: TGTGCCAGCAGTTTATCTCCGGGAGTCTACGAGCAGTACTTC.

The chain couples TRBV4-1 to TRBJ2-5; D is possibly TRBD1 (5 bases). V was pared by 2 bases and J by 4 bases, with 11 bases between. The CDR3 length is 14 residues. The germline V gene has CDR1 MGHRA and CDR2 YSYEKL. For the CDR3, the DNA is TGCGCCAGCAGCCAACAGGGAATTGGAGAGACCCAGTACTTC. Translating it yields CASSQQGIGETQYF.

This clone was recorded once. The V and J genes are TRBV7-9 and TRBJ2-3; 10 bases map to TRBD2. The J segment lost 4 bases and the V segment lost 5 bases, leaving 18 bases of the junction unmatched. Germline values: CDR1 SEHNR, CDR2 FQNEAQ (reference sequence). There are 19 residues in the CDR3. In DNA, the CDR3 is TGTGCCAGCAGCGCCCGGCCGGTGTGGTTAGCGGGAGGAGCAGATACGCAGTATTTT. Translation gives CASSARPVWLAGGADTQYF. Combining the CDR3 with reference TRBV7-9 and TRBJ2-3 gives the whole variable domain DTGVSQNPRHKITKRGQNVTFRCDPISEHNRLYWYRQTLGQGPEFLTYFQNEAQLEKSRLLSDRFSAERPKGSFSTLEIQRTEQGDSAMYLCASSARPVWLAGGADTQYFGPGTRLTVL.

This clone was detected a few times. The CDR3 loop is CASSYGTVFEGYTF. The CDR3 coding sequence is TGTGCCAGCAGTTACGGGACAGTTTTTGAAGGCTACACCTTC. The V gene is TRBV6-5, the J gene TRBJ1-2, with 7 bases aligning to TRBD1. The CDR3 has 14 residues. Germline CDR1 and CDR2: MNHEY and SVGAGI. Trimming cost V 2 bases and J 8 bases; bases outside gene matches: 8.